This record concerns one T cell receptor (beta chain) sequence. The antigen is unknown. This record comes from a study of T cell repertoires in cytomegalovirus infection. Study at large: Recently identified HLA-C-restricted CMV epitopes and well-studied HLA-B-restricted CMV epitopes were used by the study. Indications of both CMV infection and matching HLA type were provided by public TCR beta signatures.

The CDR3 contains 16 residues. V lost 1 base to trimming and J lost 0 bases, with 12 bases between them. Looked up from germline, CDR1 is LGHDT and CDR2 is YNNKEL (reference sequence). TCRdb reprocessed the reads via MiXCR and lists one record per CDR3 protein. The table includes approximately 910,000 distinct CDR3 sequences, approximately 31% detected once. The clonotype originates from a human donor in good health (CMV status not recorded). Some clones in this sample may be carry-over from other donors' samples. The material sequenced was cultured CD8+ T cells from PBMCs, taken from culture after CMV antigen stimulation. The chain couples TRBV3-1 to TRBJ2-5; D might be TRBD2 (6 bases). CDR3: CASSQGGDLYQETQYF. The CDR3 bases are TGTGCCAGCAGCCAAGGAGGGGACTTGTACCAAGAGACCCAGTACTTC.